This T cell receptor (beta chain) was captured by sequencing in a study of cytomegalovirus exposure and HLA in healthy donors. This PCR relied on a set of 60 Vbeta primers and 13 Jbeta primers. Profiling relied on immunoSEQ multiplex PCR, and the TCRdb table lists in-frame clones only, not all of them. The data hold 120,000 or so clones, with about four fifths observed a single time. Looked up from germline, CDR1 is SGHRS and CDR2 is YFSETQ. This CDR3 comprises 15 residues. The V end was cut by 0 bases, the J end by 2 bases, with 8 bases between. Comment on this clone: What it recognizes is unknown.

The donors gave bone marrow, and they were healthy. Whole-study results and caveats: Many donors shared some public TCRs, even though most TCR sequences were rare. The study recorded 150 to 200 TCR beta chains that were cytomegalovirus-associated. In an earlier analysis, most TCR beta V segments were productive about 87% or about 30% of the time.

The clonotype originates from a woman between 45 and 65 years old in good health and CMV-seropositive. The chain combines TRBV5-1 with TRBJ2-2; D gene ambiguous. Sequencing used PBMCs. CDR3 residues: CASSLVGFNTGELFF. In nucleotides, the CDR3 is TGCGCCAGCAGCTTGGTGGGCTTCAACACCGGGGAGCTGTTTTTT.